Below are 28 T cell receptor beta chains sequenced from a single sample in a study of PD-L1 blockade in urothelial cancer. Data came from immunoSEQ multiplex PCR; TCRdb stores just in-frame clones and leaves some out. The profile covers under 35,000 clones, with 80% to 90% appearing a single time and roughly 8% taken by the ten largest. Time point: peripheral blood 6 weeks after treatment start. The sequenced sample was PBMCs, obtained around atezolizumab (anti-PD-L1) treatment. Every receptor here comes from a man at least 80 years old with urothelial cancer.

The rearrangement uses TRBV5-1 and TRBJ1-2, with D maybe TRBD1 (6 bases). Per the germline V gene, CDR1 is SGHRS and CDR2 is YFSETQ. V was shortened by 4 bases and J by 4 bases, with 17 bases between the two germline ends. This CDR3 has 15 residues. CDR3 residues: CASSPRTDQPYGYTF. DNA for the CDR3: TGCGCCAGCAGCCCGAGGACAGACCAGCCCTATGGCTACACCTTC.

This clone occurred once. V gene TRBV11-3 combines with J gene TRBJ2-1; 11 nucleotides align to TRBD2. J was trimmed by 4 bases and V by 6 bases; bases with no gene match: 2. The germline V gene has CDR1 SGHNT and CDR2 YENEEA. The CDR3 runs 14 residues. CDR3 protein: CASSGTSGYNEQFF. In DNA, the CDR3 is TGTGCCAGCAGTGGGACTAGCGGATACAATGAGCAGTTCTTC.

This chain links TRBV7-8 with TRBJ1-1; D perhaps matches TRBD1 (6 bases). Germline V CDR1 and CDR2: SGHVS, FQNEAQ. The CDR3 extends over 14 amino acids. V was pared by 5 bases and J by 7 bases, with 17 bases between. The CDR3 DNA is TGTGCCAGCAGCGTAAACAGGGTCGGCGGTGAAGCTTTCTTT. It specifies CASSVNRVGGEAFF.

The chain has TRBV25-1 and TRBJ2-3, with D possibly being TRBD2 (6 bases). Germline V CDR1 and CDR2: MGHDK, SYGVNS. The CDR3 spans 15 residues. Trimming removed 3 bases from V and 0 bases from J, with 10 bases in between. CDR3 coding DNA: TGTGCCAGCAGTGACGCCGGGGGAAGCACAGATACGCAGTATTTT. Its protein product is CASSDAGGSTDTQYF.

The rearrangement links TRBV11-2 to TRBJ2-1; 11 bases are a match to TRBD2. Trimming removed 5 bases from V and 3 bases from J; junction bases left unmatched: 6. The length of the CDR3 is 16 residues. In germline, CDR1 is SGHAT, CDR2 FQNNGV. The chain's CDR3 is CASSPLAGAGYNEQFF. The CDR3 bases are TGTGCCAGCAGCCCACTAGCGGGAGCAGGCTACAATGAGCAGTTCTTC. The full variable domain, rest sourced from reference TRBV11-2 and TRBJ2-1, is EAGVAQSPRYKIIEKRQSVAFWCNPISGHATLYWYQQILGQGPKLLIQFQNNGVVDDSQLPKDRFSAERLKGVDSTLKIQPAKLEDSAVYLCASSPLAGAGYNEQFFGPGTRLTVL.

This chain uses TRBV7-9 with TRBJ2-1; D remains unclear. The germline gives CDR1 SEHNR, CDR2 FQNEAQ (reference sequence). The V end was cut by 0 bases, the J end by 8 bases, with 8 bases between. This CDR3 is 13 amino acids long. CDR3 nucleotides: TGTGCCAGCAGCTTAGCCCCACAATATGAGCAGTTCTTC. As protein: CASSLAPQYEQFF. Combining the CDR3 with reference TRBV7-9 and TRBJ2-1 gives the whole variable domain DTGVSQNPRHKITKRGQNVTFRCDPISEHNRLYWYRQTLGQGPEFLTYFQNEAQLEKSRLLSDRFSAERPKGSFSTLEIQRTEQGDSAMYLCASSLAPQYEQFFGPGTRLTVL.

The genes are TRBV9 and TRBJ2-4, with a tentative D call TRBD2 (6 bases). Germline V lookup: CDR1 SGDLS, CDR2 YYNGEE. V lost 0 bases and J lost 7, with 14 bases in between. CDR3 size: 15 residues. The CDR3 DNA reads as TGTGCCAGCAGCGTAGTGGGGACTCGAGACAACATTCAGTACTTC. Its translation is CASSVVGTRDNIQYF.

This sequence joins TRBV11-2 and TRBJ1-2; weak D call: TRBD1 (5 bases). The germline gives CDR1 SGHAT, CDR2 FQNNGV. V was cut by 4 bases and J by 8 bases, with 14 bases left in between. CDR3 length: 13 residues. The CDR3 protein is CASSSQFDSGYTF. CDR3 DNA sequence: TGTGCCAGCAGCTCCCAATTCGACAGCGGCTACACCTTC.

The J gene is TRBJ1-2, the V gene TRBV27; maybe TRBD1 (5 bases). The CDR3 runs 18 residues. CDR1 is MNHEY and CDR2 is SMNVEV in the germline V gene (reference sequence). V was pared by 7 bases and J by 0 bases, with 24 bases between. The CDR3 here is CASTKTPGLKGPNYGYTF. For the CDR3, the DNA is TGTGCCAGCACCAAAACACCGGGCCTCAAGGGGCCTAACTATGGCTACACCTTC.

The CDR3 protein is CASSGRTGGTGELFF. CDR3 nucleotide sequence: TGTGCCAGCAGTGGTAGAACAGGGGGCACCGGGGAGCTGTTTTTT. V and J are TRBV6-1 and TRBJ2-2, with TRBD1 matching 8 bases. V dropped 4 bases and J dropped 4; count of bases not matched to a gene: 5. Germline V CDR1 and CDR2: MNHNS, SASEGT. This CDR3 is built from 15 residues.

V usage is TRBV29-1 and J usage is TRBJ2-7, with 8 bases identical to TRBD1. The CDR3 contains 14 residues. Unmatched junction bases numbered 8, after V lost 7 bases and J lost 0 bases. Germline V lookup: CDR1 SQVTM, CDR2 ANQGSEA. For the CDR3, the DNA is TGCAGCGACCTCGGACAGGGAACCTCCTACGAGCAGTACTTC. Translation gives CSDLGQGTSYEQYF.

The chain has TRBV5-6 and TRBJ2-1; possibly TRBD2 for D (5 bases). The CDR3 totals 14 residues. V was trimmed by 0 bases and J by 10 bases, leaving 14 bases between them. Germline CDR1 SGHDT, CDR2 YYEEEE. This chain's CDR3 is CASSLGTREREQFF. CDR3 DNA: TGTGCCAGCAGCTTGGGAACTAGGGAAAGGGAGCAGTTCTTC. The full variable domain, completed using reference TRBV5-6 and TRBJ2-1, is DAGVTQSPTHLIKTRGQQVTLRCSPKSGHDTVSWYQQALGQGPQFIFQYYEEEERQRGNFPDRFSGHQFPNYSSELNVNALLLGDSALYLCASSLGTREREQFFGPGTRLTVL.

The rearrangement uses TRBV7-9 and TRBJ2-1; possibly TRBD2 for D (5 bases). The CDR3 contains 12 residues. CDR1 and CDR2 from the germline V gene are SEHNR and FQNEAQ (reference sequence). The germline V and J ends were trimmed by 5 bases and 9 bases, with 11 bases remaining between them. DNA for the CDR3: TGTGCCAGCAGCAGGACTGCCAGTGAGCAGTTCTTC. Translating gives CASSRTASEQFF.

The CDR3 protein is CASRPNSGSYEQYF. CDR3 bases: TGTGCCAGCAGACCTAACTCAGGCTCCTACGAGCAGTACTTC. The chain links TRBV6-5 to TRBJ2-7; D uncertain. The V end was cut by 6 bases, the J end by 0 bases, with 12 bases between. CDR3 length equals 14 residues. Germline lookup yields CDR1 MNHEY and CDR2 SVGAGI.

The V and J genes are TRBV6-5 and TRBJ1-2; D not resolved. Germline CDR1 is MNHEY and CDR2 is SVGAGI. The CDR3 has 15 residues. Deletions cut 4 bases from V and 7 bases from J, with 19 bases between. The CDR3: CASSSPRVSSGGYTF. CDR3 DNA: TGTGCCAGCAGTTCCCCCCGGGTATCCTCTGGTGGCTACACCTTC.

This clone was detected a few times. The chain employs TRBV7-9 and TRBJ1-2, with a weak D call TRBD1 (6 bases). CDR1 SEHNR and CDR2 FQNEAQ come from the germline V gene (reference sequence). There are 15 residues in the CDR3. The V end was cut by 2 bases, the J end by 8 bases, with 18 bases between. The CDR3 protein is CASSLWGRGVGGYTF. In DNA form, the CDR3 reads TGTGCCAGCAGCTTATGGGGGCGGGGGGTCGGAGGCTACACCTTC.

The chain links TRBV5-4 to TRBJ2-7; TRBD1 agrees at 9 bases. Trimming removed 0 bases from V and 3 bases from J; junction bases left unmatched: 4. Per germline, CDR1 SGHNT and CDR2 YYREEE (reference sequence). This CDR3 comprises 15 residues. DNA of the CDR3: TGTGCCAGCAGCTTGGAACAGGGGGCGAACTACGAGCAGTACTTC. It encodes CASSLEQGANYEQYF. The full variable domain, in which reference TRBV5-4 and TRBJ2-7 provide the parts outside the CDR3, is ETGVTQSPTHLIKTRGQQVTLRCSSQSGHNTVSWYQQALGQGPQFIFQYYREEENGRGNFPPRFSGLQFPNYSSELNVNALELDDSALYLCASSLEQGANYEQYFGPGTRLTVT.

The chain's CDR3 is CASSLGAGGPYEQYF. The CDR3 coding sequence is TGCGCCAGCAGCTTGGGAGCGGGAGGGCCCTACGAGCAGTACTTC. This chain joins TRBV5-1 and TRBJ2-7; 10 bases match TRBD2. CDR1 is SGHRS, CDR2 YFSETQ, per germline. The trim removed 0 bases at V and 2 bases at J, leaving 2 bases unmatched. The length of the CDR3 is 15 residues.

The chain carries TRBV19 and TRBJ1-1, with D perhaps TRBD1 (6 bases). Per germline, CDR1 LNHDA and CDR2 SQIVND (reference sequence). CDR3 length: 15 amino acids. The V end was cut by 3 bases, the J end by 1 base, with 12 bases between. The CDR3 sequence is CASSISGTQNTEAFF. CDR3 DNA sequence: TGTGCCAGTAGTATTTCCGGGACACAGAACACTGAAGCTTTCTTT. The entire variable domain, with the rest obtained from reference TRBV19 and TRBJ1-1, is as follows: DGGITQSPKYLFRKEGQNVTLSCEQNLNHDAMYWYRQDPGQGLRLIYYSQIVNDFQKGDIAEGYSVSREKKESFPLTVTSAQKNPTAFYLCASSISGTQNTEAFFGQGTRLTVV.

The genes are TRBV18 and TRBJ1-4; no firm D call. Between the trimmed V and J ends, which lost 1 base and 7 bases, there was a span of 7 bases. There are 13 residues in the CDR3. Germline assignment: CDR1 KGHSH and CDR2 LQKENI. The CDR3, as DNA: TGTGCCAGCTCACCACGGAGGCTTGAAAAACTGTTTTTT. Amino acid sequence: CASSPRRLEKLFF.

The rearrangement uses TRBV6-6 and TRBJ2-2, with TRBD2 identical over 7 bases. The CDR3 has 15 amino acids. J lost 1 base, V lost 3 bases, and 2 bases had no gene match. The germline gives CDR1 MNHNY, CDR2 SVGAGI (reference sequence). As DNA, the CDR3 is TGTGCCAGCAGTTATTCTAGCGGGAACACCGGGGAGCTGTTTTTT. Residues: CASSYSSGNTGELFF.

This chain links TRBV2 with TRBJ2-7, with 9 bases identical to TRBD1. J gave up 6 bases and V 6 bases, and 6 bases lay outside the gene matches. This CDR3 comprises 13 residues. Germline CDR1 reads SNHLY; CDR2 reads FYNNEI. CDR3 nucleotide sequence: TGTGCCAGCAGAGGACAGGGGCGGGGCGAGCAGTACTTC. Amino acids: CASRGQGRGEQYF. The whole variable domain, filled in from reference TRBV2 and TRBJ2-7, reads EPEVTQTPSHQVTQMGQEVILRCVPISNHLYFYWYRQILGQKVEFLVSFYNNEISEKSEIFDDQFSVERPDGSNFTLKIRSTKLEDSAMYFCASRGQGRGEQYFGPGTRLTVT.

This chain uses TRBV19 with TRBJ1-5, with a weak D call TRBD1 (6 bases). Germline CDR1 LNHDA, CDR2 SQIVND (reference sequence). Trimming took off 5 bases at V and 2 bases at J, with 10 bases between the two ends. The CDR3 runs to 14 residues. The DNA for the CDR3 is TGTGCCAGTAGTGAGGCAGGGGGCAATCAGCCCCAGCATTTT. Amino acid sequence: CASSEAGGNQPQHF.

The chain carries TRBV5-4 and TRBJ2-1; TRBD2 matches 10 bases. The CDR3 contains 15 residues. In germline, CDR1 is SGHNT, CDR2 YYREEE (reference sequence). Trimming removed 2 bases from V and 6 bases from J; junction bases left unmatched: 5. The chain's CDR3 is CASSLAGGGPNEQFF. In DNA form, the CDR3 reads TGTGCCAGCAGCTTAGCGGGAGGGGGACCCAATGAGCAGTTCTTC.

The chain employs TRBV5-1 and TRBJ2-7, with TRBD1 as a possible D gene (5 bases). The germline V gene encodes CDR1 SGHRS and CDR2 YFSETQ. V was trimmed by 1 base and J by 3 bases, leaving 8 bases between them. This CDR3 contains 13 residues. DNA of the CDR3: TGCGCCAGCAGCTTGTCAGGGAACTACGAGCAGTACTTC. Translated, it gives CASSLSGNYEQYF.

The genes are TRBV7-2 and TRBJ2-5; a weak D match, TRBD2 (6 bases). Trimming pared 5 bases from V and 7 bases from J, leaving 23 bases between. This CDR3 contains 16 residues. Germline V CDR1 and CDR2: SGHTA, FQGNSA. The CDR3 DNA reads as TGTGCCAGCAGCCCCTTCGGATTGGGGTCCGGGGGGACCCAGTACTTC. It codes for CASSPFGLGSGGTQYF.

J is TRBJ2-3 and V is TRBV25-1; 8 nucleotides align to TRBD2. The CDR3 has 16 amino acids. After removal of 6 bases from V and 2 bases from J, the junction contained 10 bases not matched to a gene. Germline CDR1 reads MGHDK; CDR2 reads SYGVNS. CDR3 nucleotides: TGTGCCAGCAGCGCGGGAGGTCGGCGAGTCACAGATACGCAGTATTTT. As protein: CASSAGGRRVTDTQYF.

V usage is TRBV27 and J usage is TRBJ2-5; 11 bases are a match to TRBD2. V shed 6 bases, J shed 1 base, and the junction held 7 bases outside the gene matches. CDR1 is MNHEY, CDR2 SMNVEV, per germline (reference sequence). The CDR3 extends over 16 amino acids. DNA for the CDR3: TGTGCCAGCAGCCTAGGGCTAGCGGGGGGCCAAGAGACCCAGTACTTC. Protein product: CASSLGLAGGQETQYF.